This entry is about one T cell receptor beta chain. Its target is unknown. The read ends 3 residues before the CDR3 terminus; that terminus is restored from the germline J gene. Thawed PBMCs were FACS-sorted into unstimulated CD4+CD25+CD127- regulatory T cells, CD4+CD25- non-regulatory cells, CD4 and CD8 cells. This sample was included in a study of Tregs in tolerant kidney transplant recipients. Study-wide points: Nucleotide sequences could not be compared across some patients' samples due to primer changes. Few patients were studied, so findings need validation in larger groups. Tregs expanded with activated donor B cells seemed most donor-specific.

Germline values: CDR1 LNHDA, CDR2 SQIVND (reference sequence). The CDR3 contains 16 residues. After removal of 6 bases from V and 6 bases from J, the junction contained 13 bases not matched to a gene. Method: immunoSEQ multiplex PCR; TCRdb's copy keeps in-frame clones and lacks some. The sample table sets out 25,000 to 35,000 clones. V is TRBV19 and J is TRBJ2-1, with TRBD2 identical over 8 bases. Material: CD8+ T cells from blood, obtained before the transplant. The source is a human donor who received a combined kidney and bone marrow transplant. The part of the CDR3 DNA that was read is TGTGCCAGTAGCCTAATACTGACGGGGGGGACCAATGAG. Residues: CASSLILTGGTNE. The whole CDR3 sequence reads CASSLILTGGTNEQFF.